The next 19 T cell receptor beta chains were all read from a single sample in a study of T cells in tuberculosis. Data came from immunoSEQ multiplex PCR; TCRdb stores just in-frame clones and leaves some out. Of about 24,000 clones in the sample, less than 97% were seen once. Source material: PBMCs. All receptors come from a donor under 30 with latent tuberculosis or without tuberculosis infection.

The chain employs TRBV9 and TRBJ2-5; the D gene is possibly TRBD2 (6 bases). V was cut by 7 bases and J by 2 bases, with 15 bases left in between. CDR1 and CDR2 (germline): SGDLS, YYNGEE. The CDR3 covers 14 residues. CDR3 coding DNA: TGTGCCAGCGGACCGGGACTCCAACAAGAGACCCAGTACTTC. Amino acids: CASGPGLQQETQYF.

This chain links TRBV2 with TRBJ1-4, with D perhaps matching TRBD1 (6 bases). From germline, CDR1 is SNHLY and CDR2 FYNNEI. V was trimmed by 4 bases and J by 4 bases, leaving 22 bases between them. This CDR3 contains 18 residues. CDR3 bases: TGTGCCAGCAGTGTAATGGGCAGGGGATGGGTCAATAATGAAAAACTGTTTTTT. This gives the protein CASSVMGRGWVNNEKLFF.

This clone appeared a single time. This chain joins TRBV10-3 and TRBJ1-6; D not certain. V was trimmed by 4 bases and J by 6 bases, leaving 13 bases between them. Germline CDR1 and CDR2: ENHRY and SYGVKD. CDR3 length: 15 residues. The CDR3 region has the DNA TGTGCCATCAGTGGGAACGCAGGTTCTAATTCACCCCTCCACTTT. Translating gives CAISGNAGSNSPLHF.

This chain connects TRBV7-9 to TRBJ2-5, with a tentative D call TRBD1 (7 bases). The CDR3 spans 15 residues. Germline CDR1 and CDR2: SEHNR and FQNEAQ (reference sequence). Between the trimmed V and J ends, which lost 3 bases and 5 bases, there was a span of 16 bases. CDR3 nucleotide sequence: TGTGCCAGCAGCTTCCGTGGAGGGGGCGTCGAGACCCAGTACTTC. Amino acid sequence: CASSFRGGGVETQYF.

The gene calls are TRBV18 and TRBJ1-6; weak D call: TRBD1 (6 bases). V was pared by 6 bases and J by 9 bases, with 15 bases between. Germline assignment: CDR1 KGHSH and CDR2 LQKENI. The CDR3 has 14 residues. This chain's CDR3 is CASSNGGQGSPLHF. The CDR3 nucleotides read TGTGCCAGCTCGAACGGGGGGCAGGGTTCACCCCTCCACTTT.

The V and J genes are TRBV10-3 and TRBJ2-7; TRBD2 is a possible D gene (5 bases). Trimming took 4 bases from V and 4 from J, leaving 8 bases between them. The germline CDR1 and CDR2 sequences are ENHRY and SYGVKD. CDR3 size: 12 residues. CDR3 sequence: CAISGGKYEQYF. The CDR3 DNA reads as TGTGCCATCAGTGGAGGGAAATACGAGCAGTACTTC.

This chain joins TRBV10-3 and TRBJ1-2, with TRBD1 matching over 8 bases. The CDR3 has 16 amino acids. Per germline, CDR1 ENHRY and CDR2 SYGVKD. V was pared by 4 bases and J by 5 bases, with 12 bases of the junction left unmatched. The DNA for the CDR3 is TGTGCCATCAGTGCAAATCCCGGGACAGGTGTGTATGGCTACACCTTC. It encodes CAISANPGTGVYGYTF.

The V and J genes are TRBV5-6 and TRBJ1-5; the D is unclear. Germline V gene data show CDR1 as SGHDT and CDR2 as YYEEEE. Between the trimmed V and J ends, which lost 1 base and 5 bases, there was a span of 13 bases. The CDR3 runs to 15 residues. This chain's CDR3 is CASSLSFSGDQPQHF. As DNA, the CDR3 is TGTGCCAGCAGCTTGTCATTTTCGGGAGATCAGCCCCAGCATTTT.

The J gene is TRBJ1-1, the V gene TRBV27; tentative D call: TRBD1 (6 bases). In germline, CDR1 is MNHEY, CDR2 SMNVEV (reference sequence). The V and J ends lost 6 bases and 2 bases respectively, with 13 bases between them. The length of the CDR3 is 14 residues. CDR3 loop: CASSRPGGNTEAFF. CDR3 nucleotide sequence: TGTGCCAGCAGCCGCCCGGGGGGCAACACTGAAGCTTTCTTT.

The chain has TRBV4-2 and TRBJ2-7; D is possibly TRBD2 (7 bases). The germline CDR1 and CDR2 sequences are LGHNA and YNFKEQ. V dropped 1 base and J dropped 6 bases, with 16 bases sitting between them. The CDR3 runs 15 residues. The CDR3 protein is CASSQAIGGGGEQYF. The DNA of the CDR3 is TGTGCCAGCAGCCAAGCGATAGGGGGGGGAGGCGAGCAGTACTTC.

In nucleotides, the CDR3 is TGTGCCAGCAGCCCCTCCGCTGGAAACACCATATATTTT. The encoded protein is CASSPSAGNTIYF. This chain uses TRBV7-3 with TRBJ1-3, with D uncertain. From germline, CDR1 is SGHTA and CDR2 FQGTGA. The CDR3 runs 13 residues. V lost 5 bases to trimming and J lost 2 bases, with 7 bases between them.

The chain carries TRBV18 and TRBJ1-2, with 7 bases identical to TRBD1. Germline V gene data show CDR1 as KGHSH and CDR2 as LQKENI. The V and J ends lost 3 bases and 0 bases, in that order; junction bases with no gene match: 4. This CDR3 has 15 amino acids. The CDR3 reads CASSPGTDSNYGYTF. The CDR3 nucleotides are TGTGCCAGCTCACCCGGGACAGATTCTAACTATGGCTACACCTTC.

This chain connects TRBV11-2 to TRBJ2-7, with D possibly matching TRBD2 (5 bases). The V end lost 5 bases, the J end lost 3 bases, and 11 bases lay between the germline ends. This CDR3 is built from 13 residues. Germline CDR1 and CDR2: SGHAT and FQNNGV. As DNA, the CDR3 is TGTGCCAGCAGCATAGGACGGGGCTACGAGCAGTACTTC. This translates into CASSIGRGYEQYF.

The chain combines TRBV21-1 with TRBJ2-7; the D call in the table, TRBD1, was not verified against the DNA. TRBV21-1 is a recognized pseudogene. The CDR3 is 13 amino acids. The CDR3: CASSMAGSYEQYV. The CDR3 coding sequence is TGTGCCAGCAGCATGGCAGGAAGCTACGAGCAGTACGTC.

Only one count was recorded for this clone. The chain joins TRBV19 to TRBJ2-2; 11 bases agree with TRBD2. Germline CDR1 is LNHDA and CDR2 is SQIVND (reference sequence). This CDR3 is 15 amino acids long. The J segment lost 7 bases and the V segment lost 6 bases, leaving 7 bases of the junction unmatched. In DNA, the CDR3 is TGTGCCAGTAGCACAATAGCGGGGGGGCACGGGGAGCTGTTTTTT. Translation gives CASSTIAGGHGELFF.

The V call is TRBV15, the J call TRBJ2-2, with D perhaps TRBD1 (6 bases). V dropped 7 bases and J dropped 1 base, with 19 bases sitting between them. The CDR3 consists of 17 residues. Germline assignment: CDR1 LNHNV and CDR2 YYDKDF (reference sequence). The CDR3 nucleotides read TGTGCCACCACTCCAAGAGGGGGACAAGGGAACACCGGGGAGCTGTTTTTT. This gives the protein CATTPRGGQGNTGELFF.

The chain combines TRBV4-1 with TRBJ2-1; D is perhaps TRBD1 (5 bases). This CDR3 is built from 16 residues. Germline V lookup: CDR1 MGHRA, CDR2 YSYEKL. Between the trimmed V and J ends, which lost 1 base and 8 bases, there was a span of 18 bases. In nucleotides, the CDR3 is TGCGCCAGCAGCCAAGTGACCTACAGGATGGGCGATGAGCAGTTCTTC. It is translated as CASSQVTYRMGDEQFF.

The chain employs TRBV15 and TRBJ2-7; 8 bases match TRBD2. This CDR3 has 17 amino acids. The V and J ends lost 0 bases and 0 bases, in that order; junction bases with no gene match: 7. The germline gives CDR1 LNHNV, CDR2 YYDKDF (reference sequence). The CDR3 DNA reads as TGTGCCACCAGCAGAGATCAAACGGGGGGGTACTCCTACGAGCAGTACGTC. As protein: CATSRDQTGGYSYEQYV.

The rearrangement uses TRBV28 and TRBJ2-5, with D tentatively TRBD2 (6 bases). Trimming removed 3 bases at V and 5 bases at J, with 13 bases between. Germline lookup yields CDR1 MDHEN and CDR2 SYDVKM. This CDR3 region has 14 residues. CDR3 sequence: CASSLNSGVETQYF. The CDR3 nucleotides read TGTGCCAGCAGTTTGAACTCGGGGGTTGAGACCCAGTACTTC.